This paragraph covers one T cell receptor (beta chain) sequence. Trimming took off 4 bases at V and 7 bases at J, with 15 bases between the two ends. The germline V gene has CDR1 SGHNT and CDR2 YYREEE (reference sequence). This CDR3 is built from 14 residues. As handled by the study authors: Amplification from reference gene primers served as the basis for estimated nucleated cell counts. Method: immunoSEQ multiplex PCR; TCRdb's copy keeps in-frame clones and lacks some. Clonal size and the V and J genes are those of that table, whereas D and trimming came from the DNA. This sample has around 140,000 clones, with about four fifths found just once. The record originates from a study of blood T cell repertoires in COVID-19. Study-wide background: Sample material is recorded as cDNA or gDNA derived from T cells, B-cell-depleted T cells, or PBMCs.

This receptor was identified in a woman aged 60-70 years with active or convalescent COVID-19. The gene calls are TRBV5-4 and TRBJ2-1; no clear D. The sequencing input was peripheral blood. The CDR3: CASSRSADSNEQFF. CDR3 bases: TGTGCCAGCAGCCGGTCTGCCGATTCAAATGAGCAGTTCTTC.